A single sample gave rise to the 32 T cell receptor beta chains below, sequenced in a study of T cells in localized non-small cell lung cancer. Profiling relied on immunoSEQ multiplex PCR, and the TCRdb table lists in-frame clones only, not all of them. The repertoire holds over 8,000 clones, with 92% as singletons. Sequenced here: peripheral blood, sampled before any cancer treatment. These receptors were collected from a woman aged 40-75 years with stage I squamous cell lung carcinoma.

The V call is TRBV2, the J call TRBJ2-5; TRBD2 agrees at 9 bases. The J segment lost 5 bases and the V segment lost 8 bases, leaving 6 bases of the junction unmatched. This CDR3 is built from 13 residues. CDR1 SNHLY and CDR2 FYNNEI come from the germline V gene. CDR3 residues: CASASGARETQYF. In DNA, the CDR3 is TGTGCCAGCGCTAGCGGGGCAAGGGAGACCCAGTACTTC.

This clone occurred once. The chain combines TRBV4-2 with TRBJ1-1; 7 bases are a match to TRBD1. The V gene's germline CDR1 is LGHNA and CDR2 YNFKEQ. The length of the CDR3 is 13 residues. J lost 7 bases, V lost 4 bases, and 6 bases had no gene match. The CDR3 nucleotides are TGTGCCAGCAGCCCTGACGACAGGGATGAAGCTTTCTTT. Protein product: CASSPDDRDEAFF.

The V gene is TRBV7-6, the J gene TRBJ1-1; 10 bases align to TRBD1. The V gene end was trimmed by 5 bases and the J gene end by 4 bases; junction bases not matched to a gene: 4. Per the germline V gene, CDR1 is SGHVS and CDR2 is FNYEAQ. The CDR3 runs 14 residues. The CDR3: CASSLGTGATEAFF. The CDR3, as DNA: TGTGCCAGCAGCCTTGGGACAGGGGCCACTGAAGCTTTCTTT. Complete variable domain (other parts from reference TRBV7-6 and TRBJ1-1): GAGVSQSPRYKVTKRGQDVALRCDPISGHVSLYWYRQALGQGPEFLTYFNYEAQQDKSGLPNDRFSAERPEGSISTLTIQRTEQRDSAMYRCASSLGTGATEAFFGQGTRLTVV.

V gene TRBV11-3 combines with J gene TRBJ1-1; 10 bases map to TRBD1. The CDR3 is 14 residues long. The germline gives CDR1 SGHNT, CDR2 YENEEA. V shed 3 bases and J 6 bases; nucleotides not matched to a gene: 4. Here the CDR3 reads CASSLSGTGAEAFF. As DNA, the CDR3 is TGTGCCAGCAGCTTGTCCGGGACAGGGGCTGAAGCTTTCTTT.

This rearrangement joins TRBV19 to TRBJ1-2, with a possible D match to TRBD1 (5 bases). This CDR3 has 14 amino acids. CDR1 is LNHDA and CDR2 is SQIVND in the germline V gene (reference sequence). The V gene lost 6 bases and the J gene lost 2 bases, with 13 bases spanning the gap. The CDR3 DNA is TGTGCCAGTAGCGGGGGACCCAAAAACTATGGCTACACCTTC. Amino acids: CASSGGPKNYGYTF.

The CDR3 nucleotides read TGTGCCAGTAGTTCCAGACTAGCGGGGAAGTCCTACAATGAGCAGTTCTTC. It is translated as CASSSRLAGKSYNEQFF. The chain uses TRBV19 and TRBJ2-1, with 11 nucleotides matching TRBD2. V gave up 5 bases and J gave up 1 base; unmatched junction bases: 7. The CDR3 runs to 17 residues. Germline CDR1 is LNHDA and CDR2 is SQIVND (reference sequence).

A single count supports this clone. The chain combines TRBV4-3 with TRBJ2-3, with D possibly being TRBD1 (5 bases). V dropped 0 bases and J dropped 4 bases, with 11 bases sitting between them. The CDR3 runs to 15 residues. Germline CDR1 reads LGHNA; CDR2 reads YSLEER. Written as DNA, the CDR3 is TGCGCCAGCAGCCAAGATAGGGGTCGACCAGATACGCAGTATTTT. As protein: CASSQDRGRPDTQYF.

The chain links TRBV10-3 to TRBJ2-1; no clear D. The germline gives CDR1 ENHRY, CDR2 SYGVKD. The length of the CDR3 is 13 residues. V shed 7 bases and J shed 10 bases, with 17 bases lying between them. DNA for the CDR3: TGTGCCATCACGGAGTCGGCTACTCTAGAGCAGTTCTTC. Residues: CAITESATLEQFF.

The chain uses TRBV6-9 and TRBJ1-6; D ambiguous. CDR1 and CDR2 (germline): MNHGY, SVAAGI. The V end was cut by 4 bases, the J end by 11 bases, with 15 bases between. This CDR3 has 14 amino acids. The DNA for the CDR3 is TGTGCCAGCAGTTCCGGGTCCCACGGGGCACCCCTCCACTTT. Amino acid sequence: CASSSGSHGAPLHF.

The rearrangement uses TRBV18 and TRBJ1-5; D is possibly TRBD1 (5 bases). This CDR3 has 15 residues. V was shortened by 2 bases and J by 4 bases, with 12 bases between the two germline ends. Germline V gene data show CDR1 as KGHSH and CDR2 as LQKENI. The CDR3 protein is CASSPSGQPNQPQHF. CDR3 bases: TGTGCCAGCTCACCATCAGGGCAGCCTAATCAGCCCCAGCATTTT.

The chain uses TRBV9 and TRBJ2-2, with D unclear. This CDR3 comprises 15 residues. CDR1 and CDR2 from the germline V gene are SGDLS and YYNGEE. V dropped 0 bases and J dropped 4 bases, with 10 bases sitting between them. The CDR3 is CASSVVGRGTGELFF. The CDR3 coding sequence is TGTGCCAGCAGCGTAGTGGGAAGAGGCACCGGGGAGCTGTTTTTT.

The rearrangement uses TRBV19 and TRBJ1-2; D is ambiguous. Germline V CDR1 and CDR2: LNHDA, SQIVND (reference sequence). Trimming cost V 4 bases and J 5 bases, with 8 bases left between them. This CDR3 has 12 residues. The CDR3 region has the DNA TGTGCCAGTAGTACGTCCCTATATGGCTACACCTTC. This codes for CASSTSLYGYTF.

In this sample, this clone turned up once. The J gene is TRBJ2-2, the V gene TRBV5-1; no clear D gene. The CDR3 consists of 13 residues. The V end lost 5 bases, the J end lost 1 base, and 6 bases lay between the germline ends. Looked up from germline, CDR1 is SGHRS and CDR2 is YFSETQ. The CDR3 here is CASRTGNTGELFF. As DNA, the CDR3 is TGCGCCAGCAGGACCGGGAACACCGGGGAGCTGTTTTTT.

J is TRBJ1-2 and V is TRBV4-1, with a possible D match to TRBD1 (5 bases). Trimming pared 5 bases from V and 6 bases from J, leaving 13 bases between. This CDR3 region has 13 residues. CDR1 is MGHRA and CDR2 is YSYEKL in the germline V gene. CDR3 coding DNA: TGCGCCAGCAGCAAGGGACTGTTCGATGGCTACACCTTC. As protein: CASSKGLFDGYTF.

The chain carries TRBV30 and TRBJ2-5, with D possibly being TRBD2 (7 bases). Looked up from germline, CDR1 is GTSNPN and CDR2 is SVGIG (reference sequence). Trimming stripped 3 bases from V and 5 bases from J, with 22 bases between. The CDR3 is 16 residues long. The CDR3 region has the DNA TGTGCCTGGAGGAAACTAGGCTCGGGGGGCGATGAGACCCAGTACTTC. Its protein product is CAWRKLGSGGDETQYF.

This chain joins TRBV30 and TRBJ2-7; 10 nucleotides line up with TRBD1. CDR3 length equals 12 residues. Trimming removed 5 bases from V and 3 bases from J; junction bases left unmatched: 1. The germline gives CDR1 GTSNPN, CDR2 SVGIG (reference sequence). CDR3 nucleotide sequence: TGTGCCTGGGGACAGGGGGACTACGAGCAGTACTTC. The encoded protein is CAWGQGDYEQYF.

The gene calls are TRBV27 and TRBJ2-1; D is unclear. The CDR3 has 12 amino acids. The V end was cut by 2 bases, the J end by 5 bases, with 4 bases between. Germline CDR1 and CDR2: MNHEY and SMNVEV (reference sequence). The CDR3 region has the DNA TGTGCCAGCAGTTTACCAGACAATGAGCAGTTCTTC. This gives the protein CASSLPDNEQFF.

This chain joins TRBV5-1 and TRBJ1-1, with TRBD1 matching over 7 bases. Per the germline V gene, CDR1 is SGHRS and CDR2 is YFSETQ. V lost 4 bases, J lost 4 bases, and 7 bases stayed unmatched. This CDR3 is 14 amino acids long. In nucleotides, the CDR3 is TGCGCCAGCAGCCGAGGGGGCCAGGGCACTGAAGCTTTCTTT. It codes for CASSRGGQGTEAFF.

The V call is TRBV11-2, the J call TRBJ2-5; D perhaps matches TRBD2 (5 bases). Germline lookup yields CDR1 SGHAT and CDR2 FQNNGV. V dropped 1 base and J dropped 4 bases, with 16 bases sitting between them. This CDR3 comprises 16 residues. The CDR3 region is CASSLVLTGLGETQYF. CDR3 in DNA: TGTGCCAGCAGCTTAGTACTTACGGGGTTGGGAGAGACCCAGTACTTC.

CDR3 nucleotides: TGTGCCAGCAGTGAATGGGGGGCTGGGGAGCTGTTTTTT. Its translation: CASSEWGAGELFF. The chain recombines TRBV25-1 with TRBJ2-2, with D perhaps assigned TRBD1 or TRBD2 (6 bases each). Germline-derived CDR1 and CDR2 are MGHDK and SYGVNS. Trimming removed 1 base at V and 8 bases at J, with 8 bases between. The CDR3 is 13 residues long. The whole variable domain, remainder taken from reference TRBV25-1 and TRBJ2-2, is EADIYQTPRYLVIGTGKKITLECSQTMGHDKMYWYQQDPGMELHLIHYSYGVNSTEKGDLSSESTVSRIRTEHFPLTLESARPSHTSQYLCASSEWGAGELFFGEGSRLTVL.

The V gene is TRBV7-9, the J gene TRBJ2-1; D remains unclear. This CDR3 has 12 residues. V gave up 5 bases and J gave up 0 bases, with 2 bases separating them. Germline-derived CDR1 and CDR2 are SEHNR and FQNEAQ (reference sequence). CDR3 sequence: CASSTSYNEQFF. CDR3 bases: TGTGCCAGCAGCACCTCCTACAATGAGCAGTTCTTC.

The J gene is TRBJ2-3, the V gene TRBV4-2, with D possibly TRBD2 on 6 matching bases. V was trimmed by 5 bases and J by 5 bases, leaving 14 bases between them. CDR3 length equals 14 residues. The V gene's germline CDR1 is LGHNA and CDR2 YNFKEQ. The CDR3: CASSELASVDTQYF. CDR3 nucleotide sequence: TGTGCCAGCAGCGAACTAGCATCTGTAGATACGCAGTATTTT.

The J gene is TRBJ1-2, the V gene TRBV7-9; D not resolved. Germline V gene sequence: CDR1 SEHNR, CDR2 FQNEAQ (reference sequence). With 0 bases removed from V and 4 bases from J, the gap between germline ends came to 12 bases. The CDR3 loop spans 15 amino acids. The CDR3 nucleotides are TGTGCCAGCAGCTTAGCGGCACCCGGAGGCTATGGCTACACCTTC. Its translation is CASSLAAPGGYGYTF.

CDR3 coding DNA: TGTGCCAGCAGCCCTACTCCACAGAGGAATCAGCCCCAGCATTTT. Protein sequence: CASSPTPQRNQPQHF. The chain couples TRBV7-8 to TRBJ1-5; D is ambiguous. The germline V gene encodes CDR1 SGHVS and CDR2 FQNEAQ. The CDR3 loop spans 15 amino acids. V was shortened by 5 bases and J by 4 bases, with 15 bases between the two germline ends.

On this clone itself: Other DNA sequences in this specimen translate into the identical CDR3. This sequence joins TRBV9 and TRBJ1-1; 8 bases are shared with TRBD1. V trimming: 2 bases; J trimming: 1 base; junction bases outside the gene matches: 7. Germline CDR1 SGDLS, CDR2 YYNGEE. The CDR3 covers 16 residues. This CDR3 reads CASSVDGGTGNTEAFF. The CDR3 DNA follows: TGTGCCAGCAGCGTCGATGGGGGGACAGGGAACACTGAAGCTTTCTTT.

This chain joins TRBV6-6 and TRBJ2-5; the match to TRBD1 covers 7 bases. The CDR3 contains 14 residues. Germline V gene lookup returns CDR1 MNHNY and CDR2 SVGAGI (reference sequence). J gave up 1 base and V 5 bases, and 4 bases lay outside the gene matches. CDR3 residues: CASSQTGPQETQYF. The CDR3 coding sequence is TGTGCCAGCAGTCAGACAGGGCCCCAAGAGACCCAGTACTTC.

The chain combines TRBV10-2 with TRBJ2-7; no clear D. CDR1 WSHSY and CDR2 SAAADI come from the germline V gene. The CDR3 extends over 13 amino acids. The V end was cut by 1 base, the J end by 0 bases, with 4 bases between. CDR3: CASSEWDSYEQYF. In DNA form, the CDR3 reads TGCGCCAGCAGTGAGTGGGACTCCTACGAGCAGTACTTC.

This clone has only one observation. The chain couples TRBV7-2 to TRBJ1-6, with unresolved D. This CDR3 has 15 amino acids. CDR1 SGHTA and CDR2 FQGNSA come from the germline V gene. Trimming pared 1 base from V and 9 bases from J, leaving 13 bases between. CDR3 protein: CASSLGRAGGSPLHF. As DNA, the CDR3 is TGTGCCAGCAGCTTAGGACGGGCAGGAGGTTCACCCCTCCACTTT.

This chain links TRBV19 with TRBJ2-1; 9 nucleotides match TRBD1. The CDR3 extends over 16 amino acids. After removal of 6 bases from V and 5 bases from J, the junction contained 11 bases not matched to a gene. Germline V gene data show CDR1 as LNHDA and CDR2 as SQIVND (reference sequence). DNA of the CDR3: TGTGCCAGTAGAACTTCACCGGGACAGGGAAACAATGAGCAGTTCTTC. It is translated as CASRTSPGQGNNEQFF.

The chain joins TRBV7-9 to TRBJ2-7; TRBD1 matches 7 bases. The trim removed 5 bases at V and 2 bases at J, leaving 9 bases unmatched. This CDR3 has 15 amino acids. The germline V gene encodes CDR1 SEHNR and CDR2 FQNEAQ (reference sequence). The CDR3 region is CASSPTRDRAYEQYF. Here the CDR3 DNA reads TGTGCCAGCAGCCCCACGAGAGACAGGGCCTACGAGCAGTACTTC.

The V call is TRBV5-1, the J call TRBJ2-5; 9 nucleotides match TRBD1. This CDR3 is 14 amino acids long. Germline assignment: CDR1 SGHRS and CDR2 YFSETQ. V lost 7 bases, J lost 5 bases, and 9 bases stayed unmatched. CDR3 DNA: TGCGCCAGCCGAATAACAGGGGGCAGTGAGACCCAGTACTTC. It codes for CASRITGGSETQYF.

In this sample, this clone turned up once. CDR3 in amino acids: CASSQGGQLFF. In DNA, the CDR3 is TGTGCCAGCAGCCAAGGGGGACAGCTGTTTTTT. The chain has TRBV4-2 and TRBJ2-2; D is perhaps TRBD1 or TRBD2 (5 bases each). CDR3 length: 11 residues. Per the germline V gene, CDR1 is LGHNA and CDR2 is YNFKEQ. Trimming shortened V by 1 base and J by 12 bases, and 6 bases separated the two germline ends.